Shown below are 25 T cell receptor beta chains from a single sample sequenced in a study of T cell responses to AZD1222 COVID-19 vaccine. Assay used: immunoSEQ multiplex PCR; TCRdb lists only in-frame clones, some missing. Of 100,000 to 150,000 clones listed, 65% to 90% are singletons. The starting material was peripheral blood, obtained 28 days after the second AZD1222 dose. The receptors originated from an adult who received the AZD1222 COVID-19 vaccine.

The rearrangement joins TRBV19 to TRBJ1-1; D may be TRBD1 (5 bases). V shed 3 bases and J shed 6 bases, with 14 bases lying between them. Germline values: CDR1 LNHDA, CDR2 SQIVND (reference sequence). This CDR3 comprises 14 residues. The CDR3 region is CASSIPLGGAEAFF. The CDR3 DNA follows: TGTGCCAGTAGTATCCCTCTTGGGGGGGCTGAAGCTTTCTTT.

The chain links TRBV5-8 to TRBJ2-7; TRBD2 might be the D (6 bases). The CDR3 totals 12 residues. Trimming stripped 7 bases from V and 2 bases from J, with 10 bases between. CDR1 SGHTS and CDR2 YDEGEE come from the germline V gene. The CDR3 DNA sequence: TGTGCCAGCGGGACTGATACCTACGAGCAGTACTTC. It encodes CASGTDTYEQYF.

The V call is TRBV5-6, the J call TRBJ1-5, with no clear D. Trimming took off 3 bases at V and 3 bases at J, with 10 bases between the two ends. The CDR3 loop spans 14 amino acids. CDR1 is SGHDT and CDR2 is YYEEEE in the germline V gene. The CDR3 DNA follows: TGTGCCAGCAGCTCCCGGACTTTCAATCAGCCCCAGCATTTT. Encoded protein: CASSSRTFNQPQHF.

The rearrangement joins TRBV11-2 to TRBJ1-1; D perhaps matches TRBD1 (6 bases). V was cut by 5 bases and J by 0 bases, with 13 bases left in between. CDR1 is SGHAT and CDR2 is FQNNGV in the germline V gene. CDR3 length equals 15 residues. The DNA for the CDR3 is TGTGCCAGCAGCATCTTCAGGGGCTTGAACACTGAAGCTTTCTTT. The encoded protein is CASSIFRGLNTEAFF.

The chain employs TRBV4-3 and TRBJ2-3; 10 bases align to TRBD2. The CDR3 contains 18 residues. Trimming at V came to 0 bases and at J to 6 bases, leaving 12 bases not matched to a gene. The germline gives CDR1 LGHNA, CDR2 YSLEER. CDR3 sequence (DNA): TGCGCCAGCAGCCAAGATCGACCAGCGGGGGGGCGCGGGGATACGCAGTATTTT. Encoded protein: CASSQDRPAGGRGDTQYF.

The chain joins TRBV3-1 (or the pseudogene TRBV3-2) to TRBJ2-5, with D perhaps matching TRBD1 or TRBD2 (5 bases each). Between the trimmed V and J ends, which lost 4 bases and 5 bases, there was a span of 14 bases. CDR3 size: 14 residues. Germline CDR1 is LGHDT and CDR2 is YNNKEL (reference sequence). For the CDR3, the DNA is TGTGCCAGCAGCCTCAGCTGGGACGGGGAGACCCAGTACTTC. Amino acids: CASSLSWDGETQYF.

This chain's CDR3 is CASSYMGGQSTEAFF. The CDR3 DNA follows: TGTGCCAGCAGTTACATGGGGGGGCAGAGCACTGAAGCTTTCTTT. This chain joins TRBV6-5 and TRBJ1-1; TRBD1 is a possible D gene (6 bases). CDR1 is MNHEY and CDR2 is SVGAGI in the germline V gene. The CDR3 has 15 amino acids. V shed 2 bases and J shed 4 bases, with 14 bases lying between them.

The chain combines TRBV28 with TRBJ1-5; unclear D gene. Germline CDR1 MDHEN, CDR2 SYDVKM. The CDR3 totals 12 residues. With 5 bases removed from V and 11 bases from J, the gap between germline ends came to 13 bases. CDR3 amino acids: CASSLPKRAQHF. The CDR3 DNA sequence: TGTGCCAGCAGTCTTCCGAAGAGGGCCCAGCATTTT.

The CDR3 DNA reads as TGTGCCAGCAGTCTGGTTTACGAGCAGTACTTC. This translates into CASSLVYEQYF. V gene TRBV6-2 or TRBV6-3 combines with J gene TRBJ2-7; D is unclear. CDR3 length: 11 residues. The V gene's germline CDR1 is MNHEY and CDR2 SVGEGT. The V and J ends lost 5 bases and 4 bases respectively, with 6 bases between them.

CDR3 sequence reads: CASSWRGQPQHF. The CDR3 region has the DNA TGTGCCAGCAGTTGGCGGGGACAGCCCCAGCATTTT. This chain links TRBV27 with TRBJ1-5, with no clear D. The V gene lost 4 bases and the J gene lost 7 bases, with 8 bases spanning the gap. The CDR3 runs 12 residues. Germline V gene lookup returns CDR1 MNHEY and CDR2 SMNVEV (reference sequence).

The chain has TRBV27 and TRBJ2-5, with D perhaps TRBD2 (6 bases). This CDR3 contains 16 residues. The V end was cut by 4 bases, the J end by 2 bases, with 17 bases between. The V gene's germline CDR1 is MNHEY and CDR2 SMNVEV (reference sequence). In DNA form, the CDR3 reads TGTGCCAGCAGTTGGCCGGCGGGGAGGATACAAGAGACCCAGTACTTC. Its protein is CASSWPAGRIQETQYF.

The J gene is TRBJ1-1, the V gene TRBV6-5; D is perhaps TRBD1 (6 bases). This CDR3 has 11 residues. From germline, CDR1 is MNHEY and CDR2 SVGAGI. Between the trimmed V and J ends, which lost 4 bases and 9 bases, there was a span of 9 bases. DNA for the CDR3: TGTGCCAGCAGTTTGGACAGAAAAGCTTTCTTT. Protein product: CASSLDRKAFF.

The chain joins TRBV4-3 to TRBJ1-6; D remains ambiguous. The germline gives CDR1 LGHNA, CDR2 YSLEER. The CDR3 is 17 amino acids. Trimming pared 0 bases from V and 2 bases from J, leaving 11 bases between. The chain's CDR3 is CASSQEASGTYNSPLHF. The CDR3 DNA reads as TGCGCCAGCAGCCAAGAGGCGTCAGGTACCTATAATTCACCCCTCCACTTT.

CDR3 coding DNA: TGTGCCAGCAGCCAAGAAGATCGGGTCCTCCACTTT. Translated, it gives CASSQEDRVLHF. The chain joins TRBV3-1 (or the pseudogene TRBV3-2) to TRBJ1-6, with unresolved D. The germline CDR1 and CDR2 sequences are LGHDT and YNNKEL (reference sequence). This CDR3 has 12 residues. Trimming cost V 0 bases and J 15 bases, with 9 bases left between them.

Many counts were recorded for this clone. The V gene is TRBV7-8, the J gene TRBJ2-5; 7 nucleotides match TRBD1. Per germline, CDR1 SGHVS and CDR2 FQNEAQ. Losses at the gene ends were 4 bases for V and 1 base for J; bases not matched to a gene: 9. The CDR3 consists of 16 residues. The CDR3 sequence is CASSYRDSVLQETQYF. CDR3 bases: TGTGCCAGCAGCTACAGGGACAGCGTACTCCAAGAGACCCAGTACTTC. Looking up the rest from reference TRBV7-8 and TRBJ2-5 gives the full variable domain: GAGVSQSPRYKVAKRGQDVALRCDPISGHVSLFWYQQALGQGPEFLTYFQNEAQLDKSGLPSDRFFAERPEGSVSTLKIQRTQQEDSAVYLCASSYRDSVLQETQYFGPGTRLLVL.

CDR3 sequence: CASSIPYYRQREPYGYTF. The DNA for the CDR3 is TGTGCCAGTAGTATCCCATATTACCGACAGCGAGAACCCTATGGCTACACCTTC. The V and J genes are TRBV19 and TRBJ1-2, with TRBD1 as a possible D gene (5 bases). The germline gives CDR1 LNHDA, CDR2 SQIVND (reference sequence). This CDR3 has 18 amino acids. The ends were cut back, 3 bases at V and 4 bases at J, with 24 bases in the middle.

The CDR3 nucleotides read TGTGCCAGCAGCTTAGGACCCGGATCTAACTATGGCTACACCTTC. As protein: CASSLGPGSNYGYTF. The chain combines TRBV11-2 with TRBJ1-2; no firm D call. Germline CDR1 SGHAT, CDR2 FQNNGV. This CDR3 has 15 residues. Trimming left V 1 base short and J 0 bases short, with 9 bases between.

The rearrangement joins TRBV7-9 to TRBJ1-3; the D is unclear. Germline CDR1 SEHNR, CDR2 FQNEAQ (reference sequence). V was cut by 2 bases and J by 2 bases, with 19 bases left in between. The CDR3 has 18 residues. CDR3 sequence: CASSLSYQGRTAGNTIYF. The CDR3 DNA reads as TGTGCCAGCAGCTTATCATACCAAGGACGGACCGCTGGAAACACCATATATTTT.

This chain uses TRBV11-2 with TRBJ2-5; D is possibly TRBD2 (5 bases). The CDR3 runs 16 residues. The V end lost 1 base, the J end lost 5 bases, and 17 bases lay between the germline ends. Per the germline V gene, CDR1 is SGHAT and CDR2 is FQNNGV. The CDR3 sequence: CASSLGVRGEGETQYF. CDR3 DNA sequence: TGTGCCAGCAGCTTAGGGGTTCGGGGAGAAGGGGAGACCCAGTACTTC.

On this clone itself: Different DNA sequences within this sample yield the same CDR3. The DNA of the CDR3 is TGTGCCAGTAGTATGCGACAAGTCTATGGCTACACCTTC. Translating gives CASSMRQVYGYTF. This rearrangement joins TRBV19 to TRBJ1-2; D call uncertain. There are 13 residues in the CDR3. The ends were cut back, 3 bases at V and 4 bases at J, with 9 bases in the middle. Looked up from germline, CDR1 is LNHDA and CDR2 is SQIVND (reference sequence).

The rearrangement joins TRBV2 to TRBJ2-1; no clear D. The germline V and J ends were trimmed by 7 bases and 10 bases, with 20 bases remaining between them. The CDR3 has 14 amino acids. Germline V lookup: CDR1 SNHLY, CDR2 FYNNEI. Here the CDR3 DNA reads TGTGCCAGCATCCTTTCGGTGAGGAGTCGGGAGCAGTTCTTC. Amino acids: CASILSVRSREQFF.

The J gene is TRBJ2-7, the V gene TRBV5-1, with D uncertain. The CDR3 contains 14 residues. The V and J ends lost 4 bases and 2 bases respectively, with 13 bases between them. Per germline, CDR1 SGHRS and CDR2 YFSETQ. The CDR3 region is CASSTSGRTYEQYF. DNA for the CDR3: TGCGCCAGCAGCACCTCGGGCAGAACCTACGAGCAGTACTTC.

The sample holds one count of this clone. This sequence joins TRBV11-2 and TRBJ1-6; no clear D. From germline, CDR1 is SGHAT and CDR2 FQNNGV. V was shortened by 1 base and J by 10 bases, with 8 bases between the two germline ends. The CDR3 is made up of 13 amino acids. The CDR3 bases are TGTGCCAGCAGCTTAGCATTAGGATCACCCCTCCACTTT. Its translation: CASSLALGSPLHF.

The V and J genes are TRBV7-2 and TRBJ1-1; maybe TRBD1 (5 bases). The CDR3 length is 12 residues. Germline values: CDR1 SGHTA, CDR2 FQGNSA. Trimming took off 1 base at V and 7 bases at J, with 7 bases between the two ends. The DNA for the CDR3 is TGTGCCAGCAGCTTAGGGACATATGAAGCTTTCTTT. Translating it yields CASSLGTYEAFF.

This rearrangement joins TRBV3-1 (or the pseudogene TRBV3-2) to TRBJ1-2, with 10 bases matching TRBD1. The J segment lost 2 bases and the V segment lost 4 bases, leaving 1 base of the junction unmatched. The germline V gene has CDR1 LGHDT and CDR2 YNNKEL (reference sequence). The CDR3 has 14 residues. The CDR3 sequence: CASSLDRGNYGYTF. CDR3 DNA: TGTGCCAGCAGCCTGGACAGGGGGAACTATGGCTACACCTTC.